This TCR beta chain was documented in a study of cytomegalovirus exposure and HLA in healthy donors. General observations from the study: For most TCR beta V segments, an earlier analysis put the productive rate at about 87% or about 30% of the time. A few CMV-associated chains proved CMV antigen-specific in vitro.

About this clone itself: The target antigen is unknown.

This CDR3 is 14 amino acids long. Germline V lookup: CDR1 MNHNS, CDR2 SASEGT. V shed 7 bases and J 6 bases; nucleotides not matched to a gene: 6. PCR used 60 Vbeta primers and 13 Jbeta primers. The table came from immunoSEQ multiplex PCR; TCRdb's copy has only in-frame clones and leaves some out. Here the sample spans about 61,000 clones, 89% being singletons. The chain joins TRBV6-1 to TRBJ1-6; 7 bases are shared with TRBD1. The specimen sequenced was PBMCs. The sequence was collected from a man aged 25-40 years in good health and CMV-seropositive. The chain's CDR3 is CASNFQGGNSPLHF. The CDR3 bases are TGTGCCAGCAATTTCCAGGGGGGTAATTCACCCCTCCACTTT.